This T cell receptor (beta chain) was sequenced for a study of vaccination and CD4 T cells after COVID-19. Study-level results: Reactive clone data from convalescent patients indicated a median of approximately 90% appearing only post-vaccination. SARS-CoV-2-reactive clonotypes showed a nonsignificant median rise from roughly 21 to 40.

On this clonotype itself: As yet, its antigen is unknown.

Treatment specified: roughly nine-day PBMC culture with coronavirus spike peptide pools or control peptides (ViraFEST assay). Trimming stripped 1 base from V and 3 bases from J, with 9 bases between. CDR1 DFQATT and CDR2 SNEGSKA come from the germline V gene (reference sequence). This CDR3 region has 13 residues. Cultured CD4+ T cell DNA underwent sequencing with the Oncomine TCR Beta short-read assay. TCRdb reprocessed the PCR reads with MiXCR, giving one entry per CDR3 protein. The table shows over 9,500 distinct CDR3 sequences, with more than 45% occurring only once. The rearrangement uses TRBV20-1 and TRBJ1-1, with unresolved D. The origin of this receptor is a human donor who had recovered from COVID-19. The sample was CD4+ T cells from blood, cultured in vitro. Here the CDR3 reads CSARGGSDTEAFF. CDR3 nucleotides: TGCAGTGCTAGAGGAGGGAGCGACACTGAAGCTTTCTTT.